This TCR beta chain was sequenced during a study of blood T cell repertoires in COVID-19. Grouping used clinical history reported by participants in a survey and questionnaire. The recovered donors of Cohort 3 showed two negative PCRs, clearance, or symptom resolution. In the original processing: Amplifying reference gene primers gave estimates of nucleated cell counts. Measured with immunoSEQ multiplex PCR; TCRdb has only the in-frame clones, and not every one. D and trimming come from the DNA, and the V and J calls and clone size come from that table. The sample records under 350,000 clones, roughly 89% being singletons. Germline V gene sequence: CDR1 SEHNR, CDR2 FQNEAQ (reference sequence). The junction had 5 bases not matched to a gene; V was cut back by 0 bases and J by 5 bases. The CDR3 is made up of 16 amino acids.

The rearrangement links TRBV7-9 to TRBJ2-5, with TRBD2 matching 11 bases. The TCR originated in an older woman who had recovered from COVID-19. Input material: PBMCs or T cells enriched from blood (not recorded which). The CDR3 protein is CASSLASGGAWETQYF. The CDR3 bases are TGTGCCAGCAGCTTAGCTAGCGGGGGGGCCTGGGAGACCCAGTACTTC.